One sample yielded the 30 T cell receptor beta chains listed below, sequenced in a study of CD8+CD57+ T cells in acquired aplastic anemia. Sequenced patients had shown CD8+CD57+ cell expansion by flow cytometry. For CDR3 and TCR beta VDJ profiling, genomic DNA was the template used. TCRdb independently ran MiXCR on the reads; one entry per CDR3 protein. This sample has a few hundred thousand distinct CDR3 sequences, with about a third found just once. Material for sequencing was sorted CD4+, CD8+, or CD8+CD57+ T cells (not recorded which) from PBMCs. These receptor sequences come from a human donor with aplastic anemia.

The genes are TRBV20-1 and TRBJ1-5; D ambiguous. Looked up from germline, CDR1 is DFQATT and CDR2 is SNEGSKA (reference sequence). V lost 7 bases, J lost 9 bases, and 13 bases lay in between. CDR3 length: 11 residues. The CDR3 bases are TGCAGTGTTGAGGATCATCGGCCCCAGCATTTT. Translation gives CSVEDHRPQHF.

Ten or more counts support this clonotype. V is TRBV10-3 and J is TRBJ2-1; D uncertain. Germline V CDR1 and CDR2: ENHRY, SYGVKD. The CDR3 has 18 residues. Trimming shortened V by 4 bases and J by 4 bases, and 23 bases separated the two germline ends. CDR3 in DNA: TGTGCCATCAGTGGTCGGCCCGAGGCAGGATCAATTTACAATGAGCAGTTCTTC. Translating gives CAISGRPEAGSIYNEQFF.

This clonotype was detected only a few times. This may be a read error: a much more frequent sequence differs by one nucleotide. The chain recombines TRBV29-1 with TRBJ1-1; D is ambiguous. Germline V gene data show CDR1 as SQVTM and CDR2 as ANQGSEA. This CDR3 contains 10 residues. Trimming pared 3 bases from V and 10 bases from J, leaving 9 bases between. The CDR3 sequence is CSVDRLRAFF. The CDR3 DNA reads TGCAGCGTTGACAGGTTACGAGCTTTCTTT. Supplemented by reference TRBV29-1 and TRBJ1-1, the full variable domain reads SAVISQKPSRDICQRGTSLTIQCQVDSQVTMMFWYRQQPGQSLTLIATANQGSEATYESGFVIDKFPISRPNLTFSTLTVSNMSPEDSSIYLCSVDRLRAFFGQGTRLTVV.

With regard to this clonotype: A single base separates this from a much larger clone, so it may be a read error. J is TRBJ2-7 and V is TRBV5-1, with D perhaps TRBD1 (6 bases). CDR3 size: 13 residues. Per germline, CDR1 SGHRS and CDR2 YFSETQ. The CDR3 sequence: CASSFGQNYGQYF. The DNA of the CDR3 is TGCGCCAGCAGCTTTGGACAGAACTACGGGCAGTACTTC.

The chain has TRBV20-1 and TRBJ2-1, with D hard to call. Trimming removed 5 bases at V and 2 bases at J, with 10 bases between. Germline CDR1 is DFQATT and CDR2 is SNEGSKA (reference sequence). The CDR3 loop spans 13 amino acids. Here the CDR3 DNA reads TGCAGTGCTCCCCGGTTACCCTACAATGAGCAGTTCTTC. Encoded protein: CSAPRLPYNEQFF.

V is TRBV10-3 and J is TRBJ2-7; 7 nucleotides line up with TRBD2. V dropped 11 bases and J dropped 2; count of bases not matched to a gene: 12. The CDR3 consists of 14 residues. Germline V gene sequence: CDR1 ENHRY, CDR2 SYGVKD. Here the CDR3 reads CAGSVPGLPYEQYF. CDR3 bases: TGTGCCGGCAGTGTACCGGGACTACCCTACGAGCAGTACTTC.

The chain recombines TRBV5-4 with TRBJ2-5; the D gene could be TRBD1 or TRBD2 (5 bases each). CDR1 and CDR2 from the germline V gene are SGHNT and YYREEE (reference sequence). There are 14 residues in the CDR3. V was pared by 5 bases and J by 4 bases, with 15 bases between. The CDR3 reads CASRVAGTAETQYF. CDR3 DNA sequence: TGTGCCAGCAGGGTCGCCGGGACGGCAGAGACCCAGTACTTC.

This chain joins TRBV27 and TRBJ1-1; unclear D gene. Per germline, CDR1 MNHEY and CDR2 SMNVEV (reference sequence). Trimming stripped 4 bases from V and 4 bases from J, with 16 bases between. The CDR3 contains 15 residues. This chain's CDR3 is CASSSLEGFGTEAFF. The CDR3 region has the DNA TGTGCCAGCAGTTCCCTTGAGGGTTTTGGCACTGAAGCTTTCTTT.

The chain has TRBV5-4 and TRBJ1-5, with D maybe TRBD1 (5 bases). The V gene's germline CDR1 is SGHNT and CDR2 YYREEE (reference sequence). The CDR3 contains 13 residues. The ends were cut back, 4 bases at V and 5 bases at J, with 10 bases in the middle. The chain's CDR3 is CASSPGKDQPQHF. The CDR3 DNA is TGTGCCAGCAGCCCAGGGAAAGATCAGCCCCAGCATTTT.

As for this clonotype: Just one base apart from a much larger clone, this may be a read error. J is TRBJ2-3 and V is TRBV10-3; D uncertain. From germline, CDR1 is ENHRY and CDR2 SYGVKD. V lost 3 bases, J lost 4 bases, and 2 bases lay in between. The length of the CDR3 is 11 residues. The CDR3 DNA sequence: TGTGCCATCAGTGAAGCAGATACGCAGTATTTT. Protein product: CAISEADTQYF.

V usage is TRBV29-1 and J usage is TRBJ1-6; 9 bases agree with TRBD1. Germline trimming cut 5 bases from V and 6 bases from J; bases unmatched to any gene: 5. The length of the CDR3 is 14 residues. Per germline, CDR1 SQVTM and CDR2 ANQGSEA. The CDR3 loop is CSVTGTGSNSPLHF. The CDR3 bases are TGCAGCGTTACCGGGACAGGGAGTAATTCACCCCTCCACTTT.

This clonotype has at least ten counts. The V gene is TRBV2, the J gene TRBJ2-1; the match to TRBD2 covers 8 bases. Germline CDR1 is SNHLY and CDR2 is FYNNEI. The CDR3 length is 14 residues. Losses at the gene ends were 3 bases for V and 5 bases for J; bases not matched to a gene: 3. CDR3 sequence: CASSEGRGDNEQFF. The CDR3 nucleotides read TGTGCCAGCAGTGAGGGGCGGGGGGACAATGAGCAGTTCTTC. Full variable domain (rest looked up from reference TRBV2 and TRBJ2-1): EPEVTQTPSHQVTQMGQEVILRCVPISNHLYFYWYRQILGQKVEFLVSFYNNEISEKSEIFDDQFSVERPDGSNFTLKIRSTKLEDSAMYFCASSEGRGDNEQFFGPGTRLTVL.

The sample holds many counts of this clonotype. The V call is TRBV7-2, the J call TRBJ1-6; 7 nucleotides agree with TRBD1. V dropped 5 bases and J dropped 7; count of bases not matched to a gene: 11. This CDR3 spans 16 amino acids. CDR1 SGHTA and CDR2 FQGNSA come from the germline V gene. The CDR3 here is CASSETRTGLNSPLHF. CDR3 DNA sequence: TGTGCCAGCAGCGAGACGCGGACAGGCTTGAATTCACCCCTCCACTTT.

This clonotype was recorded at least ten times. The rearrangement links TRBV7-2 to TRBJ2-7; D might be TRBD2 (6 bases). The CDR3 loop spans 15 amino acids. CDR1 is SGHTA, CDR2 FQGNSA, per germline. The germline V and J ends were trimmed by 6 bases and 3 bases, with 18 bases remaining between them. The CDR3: CASRTEPDYLYEQYF. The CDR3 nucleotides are TGTGCCAGCAGAACCGAACCGGACTATCTCTACGAGCAGTACTTC. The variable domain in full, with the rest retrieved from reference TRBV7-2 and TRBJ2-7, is GAGVSQSPSNKVTEKGKDVELRCDPISGHTALYWYRQSLGQGLEFLIYFQGNSAPDKSGLPSDRFSAERTGGSVSTLTIQRTQQEDSAVYLCASRTEPDYLYEQYFGPGTRLTVT.

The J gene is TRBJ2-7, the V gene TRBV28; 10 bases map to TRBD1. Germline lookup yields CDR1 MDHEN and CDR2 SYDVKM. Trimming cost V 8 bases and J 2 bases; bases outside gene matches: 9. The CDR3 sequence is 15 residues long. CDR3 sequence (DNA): TGTGCCAGCGAACGACCGGGACAGGGGACCTACGAGCAGTACTTC. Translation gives CASERPGQGTYEQYF.

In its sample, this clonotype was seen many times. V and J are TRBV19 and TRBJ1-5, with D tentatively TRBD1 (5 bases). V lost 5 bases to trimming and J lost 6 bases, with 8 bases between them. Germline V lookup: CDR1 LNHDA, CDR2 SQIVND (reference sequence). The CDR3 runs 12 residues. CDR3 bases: TGTGCCAGTAGTGGAGGGGTTCAGCCCCAGCATTTT. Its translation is CASSGGVQPQHF.

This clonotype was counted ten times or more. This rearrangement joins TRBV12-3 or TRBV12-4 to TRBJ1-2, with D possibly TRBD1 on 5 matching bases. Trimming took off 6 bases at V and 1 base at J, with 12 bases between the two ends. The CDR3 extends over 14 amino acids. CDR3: CASRGLQVNYGYTF. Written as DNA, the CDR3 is TGTGCCAGCAGAGGATTACAGGTTAACTATGGCTACACCTTC.

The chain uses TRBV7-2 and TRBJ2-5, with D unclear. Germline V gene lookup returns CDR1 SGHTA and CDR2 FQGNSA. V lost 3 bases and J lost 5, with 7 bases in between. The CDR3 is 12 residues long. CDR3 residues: CASSLMAETQYF. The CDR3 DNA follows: TGTGCCAGCAGCTTGATGGCCGAGACCCAGTACTTC.

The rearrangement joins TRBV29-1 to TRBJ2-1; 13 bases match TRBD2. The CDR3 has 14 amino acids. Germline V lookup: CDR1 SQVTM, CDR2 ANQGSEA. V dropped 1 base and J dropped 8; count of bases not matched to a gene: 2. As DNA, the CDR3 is TGCAGCGTTGAAGTCGGACTAGCGGGAGATGAGCAGTTCTTC. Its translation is CSVEVGLAGDEQFF.

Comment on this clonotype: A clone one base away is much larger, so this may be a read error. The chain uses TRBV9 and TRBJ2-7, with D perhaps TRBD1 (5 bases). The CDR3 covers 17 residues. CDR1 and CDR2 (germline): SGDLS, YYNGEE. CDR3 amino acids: CASSVGQGAVYSYGQYF. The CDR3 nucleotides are TGTGCCAGCAGCGTAGGTCAGGGCGCGGTGTATTCCTACGGGCAGTACTTC.

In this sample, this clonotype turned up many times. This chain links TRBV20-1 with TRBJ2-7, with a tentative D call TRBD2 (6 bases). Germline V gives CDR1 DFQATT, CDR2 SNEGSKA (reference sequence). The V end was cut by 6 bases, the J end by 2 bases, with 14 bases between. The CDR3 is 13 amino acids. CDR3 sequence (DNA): TGCAGTGCAGTCTTTTCTAGCGCCTACGAGCAGTACTTC. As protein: CSAVFSSAYEQYF.

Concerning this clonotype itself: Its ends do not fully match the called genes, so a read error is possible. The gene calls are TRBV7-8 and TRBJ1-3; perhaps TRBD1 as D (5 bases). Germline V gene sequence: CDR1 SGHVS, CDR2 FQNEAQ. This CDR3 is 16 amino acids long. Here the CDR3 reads CASSLVSTGSGTTIYF. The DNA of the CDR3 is TGTGCCAGCAGCTTAGTTTCTACAGGCTCTGGAACCACCATATATTTT. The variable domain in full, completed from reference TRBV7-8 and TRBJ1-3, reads GAGVSQSPRYKVAKRGQDVALRCDPISGHVSLFWYQQALGQGPEFLTYFQNEAQLDKSGLPSDRFFAERPEGSVSTLKIQRTQQEDSAVYLCASSLVSTGSGTTIYFGEGSWLTVV.

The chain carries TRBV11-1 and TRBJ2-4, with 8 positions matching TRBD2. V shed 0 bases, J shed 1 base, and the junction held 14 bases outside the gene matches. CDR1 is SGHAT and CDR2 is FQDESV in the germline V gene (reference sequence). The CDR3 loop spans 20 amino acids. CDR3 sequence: CASSLAPAGEGIGAKNIQYF. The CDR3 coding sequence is TGTGCCAGCAGCTTAGCTCCAGCGGGAGAGGGTATCGGTGCCAAAAACATTCAGTACTTC.

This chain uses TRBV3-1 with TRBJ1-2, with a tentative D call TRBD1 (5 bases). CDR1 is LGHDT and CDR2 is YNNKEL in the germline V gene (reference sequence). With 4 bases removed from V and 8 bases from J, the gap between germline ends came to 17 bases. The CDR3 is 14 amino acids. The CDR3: CASSRRDPFKGYTF. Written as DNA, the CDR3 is TGTGCCAGCAGCCGACGGGACCCGTTTAAAGGCTACACCTTC.

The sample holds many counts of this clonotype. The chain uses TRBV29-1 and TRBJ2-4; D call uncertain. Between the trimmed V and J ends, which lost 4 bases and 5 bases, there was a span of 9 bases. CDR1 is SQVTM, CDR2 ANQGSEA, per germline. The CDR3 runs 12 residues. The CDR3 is CSVGQRENIQYF. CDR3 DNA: TGCAGCGTTGGGCAACGGGAAAACATTCAGTACTTC.

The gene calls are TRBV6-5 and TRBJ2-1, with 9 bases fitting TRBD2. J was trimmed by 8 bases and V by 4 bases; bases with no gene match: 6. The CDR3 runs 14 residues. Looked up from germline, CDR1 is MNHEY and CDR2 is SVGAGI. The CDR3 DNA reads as TGTGCCAGCAGTTTCGGATTAGCGGGAGATGAGCAGTTCTTC. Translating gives CASSFGLAGDEQFF.

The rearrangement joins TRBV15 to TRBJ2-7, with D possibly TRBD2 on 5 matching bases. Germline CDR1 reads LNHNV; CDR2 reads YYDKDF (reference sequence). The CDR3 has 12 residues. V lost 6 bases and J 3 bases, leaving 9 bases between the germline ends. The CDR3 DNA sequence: TGTGCCACCAGGTTAGAGGGCTACGAGCAGTACTTC. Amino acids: CATRLEGYEQYF.

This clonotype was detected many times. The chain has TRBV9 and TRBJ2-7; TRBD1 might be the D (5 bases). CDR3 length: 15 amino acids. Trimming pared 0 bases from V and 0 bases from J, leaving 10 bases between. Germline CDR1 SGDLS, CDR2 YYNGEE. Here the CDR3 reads CASSVATGSSYEQYF. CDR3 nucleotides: TGTGCCAGCAGCGTAGCCACAGGATCCTCCTACGAGCAGTACTTC.

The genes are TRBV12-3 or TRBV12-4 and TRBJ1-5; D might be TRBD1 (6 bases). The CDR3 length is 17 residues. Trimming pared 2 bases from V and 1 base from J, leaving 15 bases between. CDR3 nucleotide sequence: TGTGCCAGCAGTTTAAGGGGGGGGGATTTGAGCAATCAGCCCCAGCATTTT. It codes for CASSLRGGDLSNQPQHF.

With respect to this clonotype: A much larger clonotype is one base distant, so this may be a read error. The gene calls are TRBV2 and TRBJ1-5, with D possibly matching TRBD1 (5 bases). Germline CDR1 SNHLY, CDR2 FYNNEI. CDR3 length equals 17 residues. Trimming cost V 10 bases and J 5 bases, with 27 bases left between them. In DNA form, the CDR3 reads TGTGCCATCGGGGTCCGGAGAGGGGAAGTCGGCGATCAGCCCCAGCATTTT. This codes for CAIGVRRGEVGDQPQHF.